This T cell receptor beta chain was documented in a study of blood T cell repertoires in COVID-19. About the research overall: Specimens from acute and convalescent COVID-19 originated in the United States, Italy and Spain. The cDNA or gDNA used as material had been derived from T cells, B-cell-depleted T cells, or PBMCs.

V gave up 5 bases and J gave up 2 bases, with 16 bases separating them. Germline V gene data show CDR1 as LGHNT and CDR2 as FRNRAP. CDR3 length: 16 amino acids. Per the study methods: Amplification of reference gene primers was used by the study to estimate nucleated cell counts. Here immunoSEQ multiplex PCR was the method, and the copy in TCRdb shows in-frame clones only, minus some. V and J calls and clone size are as listed in that table; D and trimming were resolved from the DNA. The repertoire holds 130,000 to 150,000 clones, with approximately 89% as singletons. This chain joins TRBV12-5 and TRBJ2-1; D may be TRBD2 (6 bases). The clonotype comes from a human donor in a cohort sampled during active COVID-19. Material for sequencing was peripheral blood. The CDR3 nucleotides are TGTGCTAGTGGTCCGACGGGGGAGAGGACCTACAATGAGCAGTTCTTC. This codes for CASGPTGERTYNEQFF.